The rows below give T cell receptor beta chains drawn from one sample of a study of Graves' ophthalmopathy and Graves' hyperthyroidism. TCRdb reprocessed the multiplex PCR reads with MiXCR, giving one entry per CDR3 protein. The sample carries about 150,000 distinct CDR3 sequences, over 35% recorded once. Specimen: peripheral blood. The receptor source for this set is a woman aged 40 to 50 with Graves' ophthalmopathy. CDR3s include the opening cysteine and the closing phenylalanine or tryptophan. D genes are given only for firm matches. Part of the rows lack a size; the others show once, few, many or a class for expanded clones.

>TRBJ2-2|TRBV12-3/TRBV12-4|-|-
CASSRPLGGTGELFF
TGTGCCAGCAGTCGCCCCCTCGGAGGCACCGGGGAGCTGTTTTTT
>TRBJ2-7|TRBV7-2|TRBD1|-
CASRRQGASYEQYF
TGTGCCAGCAGGCGACAGGGAGCTTCCTACGAGCAGTACTTC
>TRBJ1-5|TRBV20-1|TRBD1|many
CGSSDRDQPQHF
TGCGGCTCATCAGACAGGGATCAGCCCCAGCATTTT
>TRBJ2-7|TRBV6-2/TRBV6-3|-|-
CASSYSPGSPYEQYF
TGTGCCAGCAGTTACTCGCCGGGATCCCCTTACGAGCAGTACTTC
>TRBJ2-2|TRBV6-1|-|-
CASSQLRTGELFF
TGTGCCAGCAGCCAATTGAGGACCGGGGAGCTGTTTTTT
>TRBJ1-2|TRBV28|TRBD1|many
CASSEMTGTYGYTF
TGTGCCAGCAGCGAAATGACAGGGACCTATGGCTACACCTTC
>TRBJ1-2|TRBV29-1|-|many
CSVGGLGYTF
TGCAGCGTTGGGGGACTTGGCTACACCTTC
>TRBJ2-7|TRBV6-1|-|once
CASSDRTVTYEQYF
TGTGCCAGCAGTGACCGGACGGTTACCTACGAGCAGTACTTC
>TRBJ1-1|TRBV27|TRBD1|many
CASSRQGGNTEAFF
TGTGCCAGCAGTCGACAGGGAGGGAACACTGAAGCTTTCTTT
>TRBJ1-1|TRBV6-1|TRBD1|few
CASMGQENTEAFF
TGCGCCAGCATGGGACAGGAGAACACTGAAGCTTTCTTT
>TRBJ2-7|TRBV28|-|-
CASRPPLVYEQYF
TGTGCCAGCAGGCCTCCTCTCGTCTACGAGCAGTACTTC
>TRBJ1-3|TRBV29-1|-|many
CSVDSSGNTIYF
TGCAGCGTTGACAGCTCTGGAAACACCATATATTTT